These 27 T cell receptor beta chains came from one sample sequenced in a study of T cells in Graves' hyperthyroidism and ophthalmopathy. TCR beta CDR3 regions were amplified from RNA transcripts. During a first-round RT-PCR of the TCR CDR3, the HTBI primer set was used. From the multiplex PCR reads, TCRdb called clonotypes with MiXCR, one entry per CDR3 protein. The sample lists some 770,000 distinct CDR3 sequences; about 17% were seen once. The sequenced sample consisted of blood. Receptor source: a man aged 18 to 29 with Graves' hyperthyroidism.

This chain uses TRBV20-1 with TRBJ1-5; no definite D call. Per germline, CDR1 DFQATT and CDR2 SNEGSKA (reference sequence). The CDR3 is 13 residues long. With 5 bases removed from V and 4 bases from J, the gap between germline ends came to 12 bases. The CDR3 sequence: CSALRVGNQPQHF. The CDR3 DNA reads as TGCAGTGCTCTGCGGGTAGGGAATCAGCCCCAGCATTTT.

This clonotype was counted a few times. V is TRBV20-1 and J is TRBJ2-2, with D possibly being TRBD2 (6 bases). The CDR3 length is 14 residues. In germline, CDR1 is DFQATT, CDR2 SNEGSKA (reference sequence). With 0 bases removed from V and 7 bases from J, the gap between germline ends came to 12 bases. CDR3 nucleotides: TGCAGTGCTAGAGATCTCCGGGGGAACGGGGAGCTGTTTTTT. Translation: CSARDLRGNGELFF.

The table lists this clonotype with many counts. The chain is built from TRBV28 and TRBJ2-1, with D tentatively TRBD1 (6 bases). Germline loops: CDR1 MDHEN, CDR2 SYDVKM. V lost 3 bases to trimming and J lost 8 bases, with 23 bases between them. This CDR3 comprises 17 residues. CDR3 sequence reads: CASSLLGTTKLNYEQFF. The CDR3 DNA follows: TGTGCCAGCAGTTTGCTGGGGACAACGAAACTTAACTATGAGCAGTTCTTC.

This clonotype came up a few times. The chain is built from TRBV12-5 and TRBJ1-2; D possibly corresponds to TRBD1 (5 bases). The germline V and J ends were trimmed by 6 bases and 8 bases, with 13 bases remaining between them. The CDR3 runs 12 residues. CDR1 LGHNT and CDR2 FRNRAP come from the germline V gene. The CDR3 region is CASGTRESGYTF. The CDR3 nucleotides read TGTGCTAGTGGCACCAGGGAGAGCGGCTACACCTTC. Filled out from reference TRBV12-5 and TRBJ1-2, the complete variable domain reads DARVTQTPRHKVTEMGQEVTMRCQPILGHNTVFWYRQTMMQGLELLAYFRNRAPLDDSGMPKDRFSAEMPDATLATLKIQPSEPRDSAVYFCASGTRESGYTFGSGTRLTVV.

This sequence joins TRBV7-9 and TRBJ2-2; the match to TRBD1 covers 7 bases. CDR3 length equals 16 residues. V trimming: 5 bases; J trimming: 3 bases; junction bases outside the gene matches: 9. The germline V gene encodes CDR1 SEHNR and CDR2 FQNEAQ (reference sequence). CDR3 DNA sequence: TGTGCCAGCAGCCCCCGACAGGGTTACTACACCGGGGAGCTGTTTTTT. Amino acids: CASSPRQGYYTGELFF.

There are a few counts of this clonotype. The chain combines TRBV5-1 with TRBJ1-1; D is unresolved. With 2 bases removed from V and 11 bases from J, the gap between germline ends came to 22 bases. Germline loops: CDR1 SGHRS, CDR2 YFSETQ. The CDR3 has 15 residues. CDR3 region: CASSFGPSAMDPAFF. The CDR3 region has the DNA TGCGCCAGCAGCTTCGGACCTTCAGCGATGGACCCGGCTTTCTTT.

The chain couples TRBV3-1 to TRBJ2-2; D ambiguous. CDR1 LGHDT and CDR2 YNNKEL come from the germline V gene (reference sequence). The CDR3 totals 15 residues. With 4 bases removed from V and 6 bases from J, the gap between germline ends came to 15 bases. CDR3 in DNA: TGTGCCAGCAGCCCACATACGCCTGAGGCCGGGGAGCTGTTTTTT. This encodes CASSPHTPEAGELFF.

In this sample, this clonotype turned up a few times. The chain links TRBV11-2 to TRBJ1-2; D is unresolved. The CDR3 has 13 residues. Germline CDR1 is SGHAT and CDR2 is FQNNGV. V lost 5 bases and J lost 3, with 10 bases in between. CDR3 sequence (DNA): TGTGCCAGCAGCGGGCTCAGCCACTATGGCTACACCTTC. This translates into CASSGLSHYGYTF.

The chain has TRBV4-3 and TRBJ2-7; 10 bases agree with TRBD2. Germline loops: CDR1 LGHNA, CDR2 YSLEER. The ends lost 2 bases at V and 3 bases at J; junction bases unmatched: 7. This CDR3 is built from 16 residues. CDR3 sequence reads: CASSQLSGTSDYEQYF. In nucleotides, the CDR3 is TGCGCCAGCAGCCAACTTTCCGGGACTAGCGACTACGAGCAGTACTTC.

DNA of the CDR3: TGTGCCAGTAGTATCGTACAGGGTGATCAGCCCCAGCATTTT. It yields the protein CASSIVQGDQPQHF. The chain carries TRBV19 and TRBJ1-5; tentative D call: TRBD1 (6 bases). V was cut by 3 bases and J by 5 bases, with 11 bases left in between. Germline V gives CDR1 LNHDA, CDR2 SQIVND (reference sequence). The CDR3 is 14 amino acids.

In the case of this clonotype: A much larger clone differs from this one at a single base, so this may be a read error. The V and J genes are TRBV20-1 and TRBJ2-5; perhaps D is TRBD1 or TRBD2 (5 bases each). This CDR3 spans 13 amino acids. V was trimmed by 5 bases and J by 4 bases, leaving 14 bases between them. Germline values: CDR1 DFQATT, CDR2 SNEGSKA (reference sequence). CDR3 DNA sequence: TGCAGTGCTGGGATTGACGGGGCAGAGACCCAGTACTTC. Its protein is CSAGIDGAETQYF.

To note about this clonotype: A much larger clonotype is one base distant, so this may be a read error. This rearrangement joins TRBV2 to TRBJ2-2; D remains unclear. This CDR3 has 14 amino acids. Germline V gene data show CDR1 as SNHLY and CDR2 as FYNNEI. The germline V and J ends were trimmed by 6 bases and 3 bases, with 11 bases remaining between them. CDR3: CASRVYLDTGELFF. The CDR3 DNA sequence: TGTGCCAGCAGGGTCTACTTGGACACCGGGGAGCTGTTTTTT.

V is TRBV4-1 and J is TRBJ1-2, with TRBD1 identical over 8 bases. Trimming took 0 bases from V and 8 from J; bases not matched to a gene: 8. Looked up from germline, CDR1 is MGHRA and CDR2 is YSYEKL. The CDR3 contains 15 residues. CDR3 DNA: TGCGCCAGCAGCCAAGATCCCCAGGGGGCGCGCGGCTACACCTTC. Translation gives CASSQDPQGARGYTF.

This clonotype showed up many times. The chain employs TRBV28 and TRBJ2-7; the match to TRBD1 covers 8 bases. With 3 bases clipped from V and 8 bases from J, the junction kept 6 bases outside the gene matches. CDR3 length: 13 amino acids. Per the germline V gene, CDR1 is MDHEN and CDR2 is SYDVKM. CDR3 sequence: CASSFGQGQKQYF. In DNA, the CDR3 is TGTGCCAGCAGTTTCGGACAGGGCCAGAAGCAGTACTTC.

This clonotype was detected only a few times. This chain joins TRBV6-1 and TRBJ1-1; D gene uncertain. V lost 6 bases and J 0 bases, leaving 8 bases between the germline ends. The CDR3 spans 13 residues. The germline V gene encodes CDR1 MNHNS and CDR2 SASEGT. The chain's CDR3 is CASRQKLNTEAFF. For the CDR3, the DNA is TGTGCCAGCAGACAGAAGTTGAACACTGAAGCTTTCTTT.

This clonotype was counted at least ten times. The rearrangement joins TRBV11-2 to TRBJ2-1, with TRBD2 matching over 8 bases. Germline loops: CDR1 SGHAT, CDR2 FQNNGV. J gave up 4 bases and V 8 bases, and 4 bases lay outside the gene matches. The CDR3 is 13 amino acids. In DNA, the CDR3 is TGTGCCAGCTCGACTAGCGAGTACAATGAGCAGTTCTTC. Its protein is CASSTSEYNEQFF.

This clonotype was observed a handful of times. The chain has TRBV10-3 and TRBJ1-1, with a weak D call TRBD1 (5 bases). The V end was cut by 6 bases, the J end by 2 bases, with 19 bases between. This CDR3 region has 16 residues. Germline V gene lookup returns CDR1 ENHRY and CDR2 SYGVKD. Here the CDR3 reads CAISRFGYGQNTEAFF. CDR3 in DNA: TGTGCCATCAGCCGATTTGGGTACGGACAAAACACTGAAGCTTTCTTT.

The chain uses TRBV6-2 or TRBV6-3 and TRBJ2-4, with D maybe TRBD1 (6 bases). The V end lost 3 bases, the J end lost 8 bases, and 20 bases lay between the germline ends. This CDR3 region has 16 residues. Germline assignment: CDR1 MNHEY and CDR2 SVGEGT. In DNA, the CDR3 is TGTGCCAGCAGTTATCGAGGGGGATGGAGGTCGGACATTCAGTACTTC. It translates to CASSYRGGWRSDIQYF.

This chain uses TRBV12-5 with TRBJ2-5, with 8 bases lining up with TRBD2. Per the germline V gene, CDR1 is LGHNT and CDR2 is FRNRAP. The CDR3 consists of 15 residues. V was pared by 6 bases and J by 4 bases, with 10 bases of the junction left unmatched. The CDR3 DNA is TGTGCTAGTGGCGTAGGCGGGCTAGCGGGAGAGACCCAGTACTTC. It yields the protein CASGVGGLAGETQYF. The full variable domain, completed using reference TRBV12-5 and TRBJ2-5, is DARVTQTPRHKVTEMGQEVTMRCQPILGHNTVFWYRQTMMQGLELLAYFRNRAPLDDSGMPKDRFSAEMPDATLATLKIQPSEPRDSAVYFCASGVGGLAGETQYFGPGTRLLVL.

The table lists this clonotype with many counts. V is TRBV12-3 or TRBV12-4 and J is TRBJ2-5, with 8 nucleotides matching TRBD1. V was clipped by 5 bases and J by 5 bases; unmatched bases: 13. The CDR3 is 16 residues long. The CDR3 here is CASSRTGSLGGETQYF. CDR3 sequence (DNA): TGTGCCAGCAGTCGGACAGGGTCCCTCGGTGGGGAGACCCAGTACTTC.

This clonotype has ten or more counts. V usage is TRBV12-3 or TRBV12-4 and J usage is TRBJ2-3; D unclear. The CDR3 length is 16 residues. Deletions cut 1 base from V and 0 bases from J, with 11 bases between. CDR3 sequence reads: CASSLGSWLSTDTQYF. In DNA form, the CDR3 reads TGTGCCAGCAGTTTAGGTTCTTGGCTAAGCACAGATACGCAGTATTTT.

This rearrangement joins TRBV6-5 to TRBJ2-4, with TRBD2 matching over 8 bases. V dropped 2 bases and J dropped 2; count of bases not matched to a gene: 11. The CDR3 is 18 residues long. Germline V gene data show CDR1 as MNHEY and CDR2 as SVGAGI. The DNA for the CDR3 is TGTGCCAGCAGTTACCTAAGAAGCGGGAGTCGGACCAAAAACATTCAGTACTTC. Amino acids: CASSYLRSGSRTKNIQYF.

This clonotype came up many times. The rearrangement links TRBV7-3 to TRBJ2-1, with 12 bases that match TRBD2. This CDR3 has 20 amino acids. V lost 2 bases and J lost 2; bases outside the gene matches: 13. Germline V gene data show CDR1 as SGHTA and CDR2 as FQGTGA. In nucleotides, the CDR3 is TGTGCCAGCAGCTTACACGGGGGGCTAGCGGGAGGGCCTGCCTACAATGAGCAGTTCTTC. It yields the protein CASSLHGGLAGGPAYNEQFF.

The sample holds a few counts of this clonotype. The CDR3 nucleotides are TGTGCCAGCAGCCGCAGGCCCCAGGGACTAGCGTGGTACAATGAGCAGTTCTTC. It yields the protein CASSRRPQGLAWYNEQFF. This chain links TRBV11-2 with TRBJ2-1; 10 nucleotides line up with TRBD2. Germline CDR1 is SGHAT and CDR2 is FQNNGV. This CDR3 has 18 amino acids. J gave up 4 bases and V 5 bases, and 14 bases lay outside the gene matches. Full variable domain (outside the CDR3, taken from reference TRBV11-2 and TRBJ2-1): EAGVAQSPRYKIIEKRQSVAFWCNPISGHATLYWYQQILGQGPKLLIQFQNNGVVDDSQLPKDRFSAERLKGVDSTLKIQPAKLEDSAVYLCASSRRPQGLAWYNEQFFGPGTRLTVL.

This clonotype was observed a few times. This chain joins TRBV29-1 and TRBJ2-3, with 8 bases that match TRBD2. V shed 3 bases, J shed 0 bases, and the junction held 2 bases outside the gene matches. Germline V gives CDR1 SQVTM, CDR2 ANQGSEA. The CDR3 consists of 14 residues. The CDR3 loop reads CSVEGLGSTDTQYF. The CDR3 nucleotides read TGCAGCGTTGAGGGACTAGGTAGCACAGATACGCAGTATTTT.

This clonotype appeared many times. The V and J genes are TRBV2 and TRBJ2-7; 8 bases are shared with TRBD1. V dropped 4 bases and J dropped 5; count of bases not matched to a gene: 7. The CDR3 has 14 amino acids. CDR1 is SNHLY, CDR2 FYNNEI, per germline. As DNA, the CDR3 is TGTGCCAGCAGTGCAGACAGGGGTCGGGACGAGCAGTACTTC. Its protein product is CASSADRGRDEQYF. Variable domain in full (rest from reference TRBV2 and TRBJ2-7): EPEVTQTPSHQVTQMGQEVILRCVPISNHLYFYWYRQILGQKVEFLVSFYNNEISEKSEIFDDQFSVERPDGSNFTLKIRSTKLEDSAMYFCASSADRGRDEQYFGPGTRLTVT.

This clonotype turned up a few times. The CDR3 here is CASSLIWGQGAYTDTQYF. In nucleotides, the CDR3 is TGTGCCAGCAGTTTAATTTGGGGACAGGGGGCCTACACAGATACGCAGTATTTT. V usage is TRBV27 and J usage is TRBJ2-3, with 12 bases lining up with TRBD1. This CDR3 has 18 amino acids. Germline assignment: CDR1 MNHEY and CDR2 SMNVEV (reference sequence). V shed 2 bases, J shed 2 bases, and the junction held 8 bases outside the gene matches.